The 16 T cell receptor beta chains below come from one sample, sequenced in a study of early stage breast cancer tumors (dated by TCRdb to the late 2010s). The method was the immunoSEQ multiplex PCR assay. TCRdb stores this immuneACCESS table with in-frame sequences only. Part of the clones is absent; in the studies checked, under half of the shortfall reflects unresolved V genes, and no reason is known for the rest. The sample records about 6,500 clones, around 69% of which are singletons. The ten most abundant clones make up roughly 13% of the sample. Input material: normal breast tissue next to the tumor. The receptors derive from a person aged 45 to 60 with breast cancer.

Only a few counts were recorded for this clone. This sequence joins TRBV7-9 and TRBJ1-1, with 7 bases fitting TRBD1. Trimming removed 1 base from V and 4 bases from J; junction bases left unmatched: 6. Germline CDR1 and CDR2: SEHNR and FQNEAQ (reference sequence). This CDR3 has 15 residues. The DNA of the CDR3 is TGTGCCAGCAGCTTAGGACAGGGTCTGAGCACTGAAGCTTTCTTT. As protein: CASSLGQGLSTEAFF.

V and J are TRBV14 and TRBJ2-7, with D perhaps matching TRBD1 (6 bases). Germline V lookup: CDR1 SGHDN, CDR2 FVKESK. V gave up 2 bases and J gave up 3 bases, with 11 bases separating them. The CDR3 spans 14 residues. CDR3 coding DNA: TGTGCCAGCAGCCAATATTCAGGGGTCTACGAGCAGTACTTC. Translating gives CASSQYSGVYEQYF.

The chain has TRBV7-2 and TRBJ2-1; maybe TRBD2 (6 bases). The CDR3 is made up of 15 amino acids. Trimming shortened V by 5 bases and J by 2 bases, and 13 bases separated the two germline ends. The germline gives CDR1 SGHTA, CDR2 FQGNSA. This chain's CDR3 is CASSIRLVAYNEQFF. Here the CDR3 DNA reads TGTGCCAGCAGCATAAGACTAGTTGCCTACAATGAGCAGTTCTTC.

In this sample, this clone turned up a few times. The genes are TRBV30 and TRBJ2-7; D not resolved. This CDR3 has 14 residues. The V end lost 2 bases, the J end lost 2 bases, and 13 bases lay between the germline ends. Germline CDR1 reads GTSNPN; CDR2 reads SVGIG (reference sequence). DNA for the CDR3: TGTGCCTGGAGTTCTGCCCCACCCCCCTACGAGCAGTACTTC. It specifies CAWSSAPPPYEQYF.

This clone was observed a handful of times. V usage is TRBV29-1 and J usage is TRBJ1-1; no clear D gene. From germline, CDR1 is SQVTM and CDR2 ANQGSEA. This CDR3 is 11 amino acids long. The ends were cut back, 5 bases at V and 4 bases at J, with 8 bases in the middle. Here the CDR3 reads CSVHTITEAFF. The CDR3 DNA follows: TGCAGCGTTCACACGATCACTGAAGCTTTCTTT.

Only a few counts were recorded for this clone. The rearrangement joins TRBV4-1 to TRBJ2-2; D gene ambiguous. CDR3 length: 11 residues. Looked up from germline, CDR1 is MGHRA and CDR2 is YSYEKL. The V and J ends lost 8 bases and 7 bases respectively, with 8 bases between them. CDR3 region: CASLDGGELFF. The CDR3 region has the DNA TGCGCCAGCCTCGACGGCGGGGAGCTGTTTTTT.

J is TRBJ2-3 and V is TRBV5-1, with D perhaps TRBD2 (6 bases). CDR1 SGHRS and CDR2 YFSETQ come from the germline V gene. This CDR3 comprises 15 residues. V was shortened by 0 bases and J by 4 bases, with 12 bases between the two germline ends. The CDR3 spells CASSLVGRGPDTQYF. As DNA, the CDR3 is TGCGCCAGCAGCTTGGTCGGGAGAGGCCCAGATACGCAGTATTTT.

The V gene is TRBV7-6, the J gene TRBJ2-7; 11 positions agree with TRBD2. The CDR3 has 15 amino acids. Germline CDR1 reads SGHVS; CDR2 reads FNYEAQ. J was trimmed by 3 bases and V by 1 base; bases with no gene match: 2. This chain's CDR3 is CASSLVAGGIYEQYF. The CDR3 nucleotides are TGTGCCAGCAGCTTAGTAGCGGGAGGGATCTACGAGCAGTACTTC. The entire variable domain, with the rest obtained from reference TRBV7-6 and TRBJ2-7, is as follows: GAGVSQSPRYKVTKRGQDVALRCDPISGHVSLYWYRQALGQGPEFLTYFNYEAQQDKSGLPNDRFSAERPEGSISTLTIQRTEQRDSAMYRCASSLVAGGIYEQYFGPGTRLTVT.

In its sample, this clone was seen a few times. This rearrangement joins TRBV4-3 to TRBJ2-7, with D possibly being TRBD1 (6 bases). Germline lookup yields CDR1 LGHNA and CDR2 YSLEER. The germline V and J ends were trimmed by 2 bases and 2 bases, with 13 bases remaining between them. The CDR3 has 15 residues. The CDR3 reads CASSQLRDTTYEQYF. CDR3 DNA sequence: TGCGCCAGCAGCCAACTAAGGGACACTACCTACGAGCAGTACTTC.

This sequence joins TRBV7-3 and TRBJ2-1, with 11 bases aligning to TRBD2. V lost 5 bases to trimming and J lost 6 bases; unmatched junction nucleotides: 6. This CDR3 is built from 15 residues. Per germline, CDR1 SGHTA and CDR2 FQGTGA. CDR3 nucleotides: TGTGCCAGCAGCCGGACTAGCGGGCCTCTCAATGAGCAGTTCTTC. Translation gives CASSRTSGPLNEQFF.

The CDR3 region has the DNA TGTGCCAGCAGCTCTAGGACAGTCTTCAGCAATCAGCCCCAGCATTTT. It is translated as CASSSRTVFSNQPQHF. The rearrangement links TRBV7-2 to TRBJ1-5, with D perhaps matching TRBD1 (6 bases). CDR1 and CDR2 from the germline V gene are SGHTA and FQGNSA. CDR3 length equals 16 residues. V was clipped by 4 bases and J by 1 base, with 14 bases between them.

This chain uses TRBV10-3 with TRBJ1-3; D unclear. CDR1 is ENHRY, CDR2 SYGVKD, per germline. Trimming took 4 bases from V and 0 from J, leaving 13 bases between them. The CDR3 extends over 16 amino acids. The CDR3 coding sequence is TGTGCCATCAGTGTAGACACGGGAAGCTCTGGAAACACCATATATTTT. Encoded protein: CAISVDTGSSGNTIYF.

This chain uses TRBV27 with TRBJ2-3, with D possibly TRBD2 on 5 matching bases. Per the germline V gene, CDR1 is MNHEY and CDR2 is SMNVEV (reference sequence). V lost 5 bases and J 2 bases, leaving 23 bases between the germline ends. The CDR3 spans 18 residues. CDR3 amino acids: CASSPKWTSQAYTDTQYF. CDR3 sequence (DNA): TGTGCCAGCAGTCCCAAATGGACTTCACAAGCGTACACAGATACGCAGTATTTT.

V is TRBV27 and J is TRBJ1-4; 11 bases map to TRBD1. The CDR3 sequence is 16 residues long. Germline V gene data show CDR1 as MNHEY and CDR2 as SMNVEV (reference sequence). Trimming at V came to 5 bases and at J to 5 bases, leaving 7 bases not matched to a gene. The CDR3 DNA follows: TGTGCCAGCAGTCGAGGACAGGGGGCCTCGAATGAAAAACTGTTTTTT. It yields the protein CASSRGQGASNEKLFF.

This clone was seen a few times. The gene calls are TRBV7-8 and TRBJ2-1, with TRBD2 matching 8 bases. Per germline, CDR1 SGHVS and CDR2 FQNEAQ. V gave up 1 base and J gave up 7 bases; unmatched junction bases: 12. The CDR3 loop spans 17 amino acids. The CDR3 is CASSLDWRLASVNEQFF. CDR3 coding DNA: TGTGCCAGCAGCTTAGATTGGAGACTAGCGTCGGTAAATGAGCAGTTCTTC.

The chain is built from TRBV9 and TRBJ2-7, with D maybe TRBD2 (5 bases). Trimming cost V 0 bases and J 5 bases, with 12 bases left between them. This CDR3 spans 14 amino acids. Germline CDR1 and CDR2: SGDLS and YYNGEE. The CDR3 loop is CASSVEASPHEQYF. CDR3 nucleotides: TGTGCCAGCAGCGTAGAAGCTAGCCCCCACGAGCAGTACTTC.